These 3 T cell receptor beta chains share one sample of origin, sequenced in a study of beta chain features in type 1 diabetes. Expressed TCRB transcripts were sequenced because the isolated RNA had all been reverse transcribed beforehand. Data came from immunoSEQ multiplex PCR; TCRdb stores just in-frame clones and leaves some out. This sample has fewer than 350,000 clones, with around 19% found just once. Material: naive CD4+ T cells from blood. All receptors come from a woman aged 18-35 years in good health.

The chain uses TRBV7-9 and TRBJ2-3; D perhaps matches TRBD1 (5 bases). Germline loops: CDR1 SEHNR, CDR2 FQNEAQ (reference sequence). V was shortened by 5 bases and J by 2 bases, with 17 bases between the two germline ends. CDR3 length: 16 amino acids. The CDR3 reads CASSPPFAGHTDTQYF. CDR3 DNA sequence: TGTGCCAGCAGCCCCCCCTTCGCAGGACACACAGATACGCAGTATTTT. Full variable domain (missing parts from reference TRBV7-9 and TRBJ2-3): DTGVSQNPRHKITKRGQNVTFRCDPISEHNRLYWYRQTLGQGPEFLTYFQNEAQLEKSRLLSDRFSAERPKGSFSTLEIQRTEQGDSAMYLCASSPPFAGHTDTQYFGPGTRLTVL.

The rearrangement uses TRBV11-1 and TRBJ2-3; 9 bases line up with TRBD1. Germline loops: CDR1 SGHAT, CDR2 FQDESV (reference sequence). The CDR3 totals 13 residues. The V and J ends lost 2 bases and 8 bases, in that order; junction bases with no gene match: 2. The CDR3 DNA reads as TGTGCCAGCAGCTTATCGACAGGGGGTACGCAGTATTTT. Protein sequence: CASSLSTGGTQYF.

This clone was counted only a few times. The chain uses TRBV29-1 and TRBJ2-1; D remains ambiguous. Germline CDR1 SQVTM, CDR2 ANQGSEA. The length of the CDR3 is 13 residues. V lost 5 bases to trimming and J lost 10 bases, with 18 bases between them. For the CDR3, the DNA is TGCAGCGTTCCAACGGAAGGAGCCTACGAGCAGTTCTTC. Protein product: CSVPTEGAYEQFF.